This is a list of T cell receptor beta chains from one sample in a study of T cell changes during pregnancy in multiple sclerosis. The assay was immunoSEQ multiplex PCR, and TCRdb's table has in-frame clones only and misses some. The data hold around 49,000 clones, with over 90% observed a single time. Material: CD4+ T cells from peripheral blood mononuclear cells, obtained after pregnancy. These receptors were collected from a female donor in good health, enrolled as a control in a pregnancy study. Each CDR3 is given with its conserved first and last residue. D genes are given only for firm matches. Some rows have no size entry. The others give once, few or many, or a class for an expanded clone.

J: TRBJ1-1; size: .; V: TRBV27; D: TRBD1; CDR3: CASTHRGGTEAFF; DNA: TGTGCCAGCACCCACAGGGGAGGAACTGAAGCTTTCTTT
J: TRBJ2-3; size: .; V: TRBV30; D: TRBD2; CDR3: CAWTSGGETQDTQYF; DNA: TGTGCCTGGACTAGCGGGGGGGAAACACAAGATACGCAGTATTTT
J: TRBJ2-2; size: .; V: TRBV5-1; D: TRBD2; CDR3: CASSLGASGTGELFF; DNA: TGCGCCAGCAGCTTGGGCGCTAGCGGGACCGGGGAGCTGTTTTTT
J: TRBJ1-2; size: .; V: TRBV19; D: .; CDR3: CASSTGPYGYTF; DNA: TGTGCCAGCAGCACAGGGCCATATGGCTACACCTTC
J: TRBJ2-7; size: .; V: TRBV6-1; D: .; CDR3: CASSVGGTYEQYF; DNA: TGTGCCAGCAGTGTCGGCGGCACCTACGAGCAGTACTTC
J: TRBJ2-1; size: .; V: TRBV28; D: TRBD2; CDR3: CASSYSLAGKTYNEQFF; DNA: TGTGCCAGCAGTTACTCACTAGCGGGCAAAACCTACAATGAGCAGTTCTTC
J: TRBJ1-6; size: .; V: TRBV11-2; D: .; CDR3: CASSLESARVSPLHF; DNA: TGTGCCAGCAGCTTAGAATCCGCGCGGGTTTCACCCCTCCACTTT
J: TRBJ1-5; size: .; V: TRBV19; D: TRBD1; CDR3: CASTPLGGQGLNQPQHF; DNA: TGTGCCAGTACCCCCCTGGGGGGACAGGGACTAAATCAGCCCCAGCATTTT
J: TRBJ2-5; size: .; V: TRBV27; D: .; CDR3: CASSGRSLETQYF; DNA: TGTGCCAGCAGTGGCAGATCTTTAGAGACCCAGTACTTC
J: TRBJ1-3; size: .; V: TRBV25-1; D: TRBD1; CDR3: CASHDQGAQGNTIYF; DNA: TGTGCCAGCCATGACCAGGGGGCGCAGGGAAACACCATATATTTT
J: TRBJ2-7; size: .; V: TRBV5-5; D: TRBD2; CDR3: CASRHRLAGMSSYEQYF; DNA: TGTGCCAGCAGACACCGACTAGCGGGGATGAGCTCCTACGAGCAGTACTTC
J: TRBJ2-7; size: .; V: TRBV15; D: TRBD1; CDR3: CATSRGQQGSGQYF; DNA: TGTGCCACCAGCAGGGGACAGCAAGGGTCAGGGCAGTACTTC
J: TRBJ1-2; size: .; V: TRBV15; D: .; CDR3: CATSRGLEGANYGYTF; DNA: TGTGCCACCAGCAGAGGGCTCGAGGGGGCTAACTATGGCTACACCTTC
J: TRBJ1-5; size: .; V: TRBV6-5; D: TRBD1; CDR3: CASSPTGDSNQPQHF; DNA: TGTGCCAGCAGTCCCACAGGGGACAGCAATCAGCCCCAGCATTTT
J: TRBJ2-7; size: once; V: TRBV28; D: TRBD1; CDR3: CASSFPGQAYEQYF; DNA: TGTGCCAGCAGTTTCCCGGGACAGGCTTACGAGCAGTACTTC
J: TRBJ2-1; size: .; V: TRBV27; D: TRBD2; CDR3: CASRATTSNNEQFF; DNA: TGTGCCAGCAGAGCCACGACTAGCAACAATGAGCAGTTCTTC
J: TRBJ2-3; size: .; V: TRBV5-6; D: .; CDR3: CASTRPGLPRGDTQYF; DNA: TGTGCCAGCACCCGCCCGGGACTCCCAAGAGGGGATACGCAGTATTTT
J: TRBJ1-5; size: .; V: TRBV6-1; D: .; CDR3: CASSTTGTNNQPQHF; DNA: TGTGCCAGCTCTACCACGGGAACAAATAATCAGCCCCAGCATTTT
J: TRBJ2-1; size: .; V: TRBV28; D: .; CDR3: CASSLSGPYNEQFF; DNA: TGTGCCAGCAGTCTGAGCGGGCCCTACAATGAGCAGTTCTTC
J: TRBJ1-3; size: .; V: TRBV5-1; D: .; CDR3: CASSYGDTGDSGNTIYF; DNA: TGCGCCAGCAGCTATGGAGACACAGGAGACTCTGGAAACACCATATATTTT
J: TRBJ2-3; size: .; V: TRBV28; D: .; CDR3: CASSFSPTDTQYF; DNA: TGTGCCAGCAGTTTCTCCCCCACAGATACGCAGTATTTT
J: TRBJ1-5; size: .; V: TRBV19; D: .; CDR3: CASSHRRVEPQHF; DNA: TGTGCCAGTAGCCACAGGCGCGTTGAGCCCCAGCATTTT
J: TRBJ1-1; size: .; V: TRBV19; D: TRBD1; CDR3: CASSIRPAGGKNTEAFF; DNA: TGTGCCAGTAGTATTAGGCCGGCAGGGGGTAAGAACACTGAAGCTTTCTTT
J: TRBJ2-3; size: .; V: TRBV9; D: .; CDR3: CASSRVQGNTDTQYF; DNA: TGTGCCAGCAGCAGAGTCCAGGGCAACACAGATACGCAGTATTTT
J: TRBJ1-5; size: .; V: TRBV5-5; D: TRBD1; CDR3: CASTTGTANQPQHF; DNA: TGTGCCAGCACCACCGGGACAGCCAATCAGCCCCAGCATTTT
J: TRBJ1-1; size: .; V: TRBV7-7; D: TRBD1; CDR3: CASSPWTGANMNTEAFF; DNA: TGTGCTAGCAGCCCCTGGACAGGGGCGAACATGAACACTGAAGCTTTCTTT
J: TRBJ1-3; size: .; V: TRBV15; D: .; CDR3: CATETGTSGNTIYF; DNA: TGTGCCACCGAAACAGGGACCTCTGGAAACACCATATATTTT
J: TRBJ1-1; size: .; V: TRBV15; D: .; CDR3: CATSREERTEAFF; DNA: TGTGCCACCAGCAGAGAGGAGCGCACTGAAGCTTTCTTT
J: TRBJ1-5; size: .; V: TRBV30; D: TRBD1; CDR3: CAWSPGQGNQPQHF; DNA: TGTGCCTGGTCCCCGGGACAGGGTAATCAGCCCCAGCATTTT